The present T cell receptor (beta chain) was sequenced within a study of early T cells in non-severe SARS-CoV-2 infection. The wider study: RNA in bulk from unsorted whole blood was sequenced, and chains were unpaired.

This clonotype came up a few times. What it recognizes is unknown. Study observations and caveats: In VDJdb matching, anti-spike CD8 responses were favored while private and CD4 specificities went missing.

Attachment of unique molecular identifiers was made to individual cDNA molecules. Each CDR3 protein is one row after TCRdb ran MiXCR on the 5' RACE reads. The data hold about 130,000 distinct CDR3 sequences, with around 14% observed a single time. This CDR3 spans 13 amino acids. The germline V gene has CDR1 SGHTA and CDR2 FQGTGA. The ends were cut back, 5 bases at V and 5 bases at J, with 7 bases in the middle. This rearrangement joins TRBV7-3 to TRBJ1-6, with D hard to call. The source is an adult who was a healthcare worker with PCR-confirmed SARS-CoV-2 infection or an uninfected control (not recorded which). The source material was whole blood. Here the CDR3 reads CASSPPDNSPLHF. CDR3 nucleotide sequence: TGTGCCAGCAGCCCTCCCGATAATTCACCCCTCCACTTT.